Listed below are T cell receptor beta chains from one sample, sequenced in a study of vaccination effects on CD4 cells after COVID-19. Libraries were prepared by immunoSEQ multiplex PCR; TCRdb keeps only in-frame clonotypes and omits some of them. The profile covers approximately 37,000 clones, with 73% appearing a single time and about a third taken by the ten largest. Antigen specificity for these receptors is unknown. This material consisted of CD4+ T cells from PBMCs cultured with a peptide pool, taken before COVID-19 vaccination. The receptors were gathered from a human donor who had a prior SARS-CoV-2 infection. Each CDR3 is given with its conserved first and last residue. D genes are given only for firm matches. A row's size may be missing; if present it is once, few, many or a size class.

V	D	size	J	CDR3	DNA
TRBV7-2	NA	NA	TRBJ2-5	CASSLLSHHPGYRETQYF	TGTGCCAGCAGCTTACTCAGCCACCACCCCGGGTATCGAGAGACCCAGTACTTC
TRBV6-4	NA	NA	TRBJ2-1	CASSDRADYNEQFF	TGTGCCAGCAGTGACAGGGCAGATTACAATGAGCAGTTCTTC
TRBV5-5	NA	NA	TRBJ2-7	CASSLRSSYEQYF	TGTGCCAGCAGCTTGAGGAGTAGCTACGAGCAGTACTTC
TRBV6-2/TRBV6-3	TRBD2	NA	TRBJ2-1	CASSSPGRASGGQSYNEQFF	TGTGCCAGCAGTTCCCCAGGGCGGGCTAGCGGGGGACAGTCCTACAATGAGCAGTTCTTC
TRBV11-2	NA	NA	TRBJ1-2	CASSPRGEAGYTF	TGTGCCAGCAGCCCCCGCGGAGAAGCGGGCTACACCTTC
TRBV5-1	TRBD1	NA	TRBJ1-4	CASSLGSGGTTNEKLFF	TGCGCCAGCAGCTTGGGGTCAGGGGGAACAACTAATGAAAAACTGTTTTTT
TRBV5-4	NA	NA	TRBJ1-4	CASSPNRGITEKLFF	TGTGCCAGCAGCCCGAATCGGGGGATTACCGAAAAACTGTTTTTT
TRBV30	TRBD2	NA	TRBJ2-1	CAWTSGSYNEQFF	TGTGCCTGGACTAGCGGATCCTACAATGAGCAGTTCTTC
TRBV7-9	NA	NA	TRBJ1-1	CASSAKAWGDMNTEAFF	TGTGCCAGCAGCGCTAAGGCGTGGGGGGACATGAACACTGAAGCTTTCTTT
TRBV6-5	NA	NA	TRBJ1-1	CASKVRENTEAFF	TGTGCCAGCAAAGTCAGGGAGAACACTGAAGCTTTCTTT
TRBV7-8	NA	NA	TRBJ2-7	CASSLATSVQGYEQYF	TGTGCCAGCAGCTTAGCGACCAGTGTTCAGGGTTACGAGCAGTACTTC
TRBV7-6	TRBD1	once	TRBJ2-7	CASSQSSGQGIEQYF	TGTGCCAGCAGCCAATCCTCAGGACAGGGCATCGAGCAGTACTTC
TRBV30	NA	NA	TRBJ2-3	CAWSGPARDTQYF	TGTGCCTGGAGCGGACCGGCACGCGATACGCAGTATTTT
TRBV7-8	TRBD1	NA	TRBJ1-4	CASSLTTGDEKLFF	TGTGCCAGCAGCTTAACCACAGGGGACGAAAAACTGTTTTTT
TRBV7-2	NA	once	TRBJ2-7	CASSLGRGGALYEQYF	TGTGCCAGCAGCCTAGGTCGAGGGGGAGCTCTCTACGAGCAGTACTTC
TRBV2	NA	NA	TRBJ2-2	CASSEARTRQPKAGELFF	TGTGCCAGCAGTGAAGCTAGGACACGCCAACCTAAAGCCGGGGAGCTGTTTTTT
TRBV3-1/TRBV3-2	NA	NA	TRBJ2-2	CASSQAYTGELFF	TGTGCCAGCAGCCAAGCCTACACCGGGGAGCTGTTTTTT
TRBV2	TRBD1	NA	TRBJ2-5	CASVLGGQGSQETQYF	TGTGCCAGCGTGCTCGGCGGACAGGGGAGCCAAGAGACCCAGTACTTC
TRBV4-2	NA	NA	TRBJ2-5	CASSQEGTKETQYF	TGTGCCAGCAGCCAAGAAGGTACGAAAGAGACCCAGTACTTC
TRBV5-1	NA	NA	TRBJ2-3	CASSFVSGGGTDTQYF	TGCGCCAGCAGCTTCGTATCCGGGGGAGGCACAGATACGCAGTATTTT
TRBV30	NA	few	TRBJ2-2	CGWTQNTGELFF	TGCGGGTGGACGCAAAACACCGGGGAGCTGTTTTTT
TRBV4-3	TRBD2	NA	TRBJ2-1	CASSQDRATSGRDEQFF	TGCGCCAGCAGCCAAGATCGTGCGACTAGCGGGAGAGATGAGCAGTTCTTC
TRBV6-5	TRBD1	few	TRBJ1-2	CAIARDRGYGYTF	TGTGCCATCGCCAGGGACAGAGGATATGGCTACACCTTC
TRBV5-1	NA	NA	TRBJ2-5	CASSLAWGYQETQYF	TGCGCCAGCAGCTTGGCCTGGGGGTACCAAGAGACCCAGTACTTC
TRBV5-4	TRBD2	few	TRBJ2-2	CASSLMLAGDTGELFF	TGTGCCAGCAGCTTGATGCTAGCGGGAGACACCGGGGAGCTGTTTTTT
TRBV2	TRBD1	few	TRBJ1-6	CASSSTGMVSPLHF	TGTGCCAGCAGTTCGACAGGGATGGTTTCACCCCTCCACTTT
TRBV15	NA	NA	TRBJ2-5	CATSLLRGANQETQYF	TGTGCCACCAGTTTACTAAGGGGGGCAAATCAAGAGACCCAGTACTTC
TRBV9	NA	NA	TRBJ1-3	CASSATTGSRNTIYF	TGTGCCAGCAGCGCGACGACAGGTAGTAGAAACACCATATATTTT
TRBV18	NA	once	TRBJ1-3	CASSTPTESSGNTIYF	TGTGCCAGCTCAACCCCGACAGAGTCCTCTGGAAACACCATATATTTT
TRBV6-2/TRBV6-3	NA	NA	TRBJ2-7	CASSYSMESYYEQYF	TGTGCCAGCAGTTACTCGATGGAGTCTTACTACGAGCAGTACTTC
TRBV10-3	NA	NA	TRBJ2-3	CAITPGVGEADTQYF	TGTGCCATCACCCCGGGGGTGGGAGAGGCAGATACGCAGTATTTT
TRBV5-4	TRBD1	NA	TRBJ2-1	CASSPGTGRDNEQFF	TGTGCCAGCAGCCCCGGGACAGGGAGGGACAATGAGCAGTTCTTC
TRBV5-5	NA	few	TRBJ1-5	CASSLFSDQPQHF	TGTGCCAGCAGCTTGTTCAGCGATCAGCCCCAGCATTTT
TRBV6-5	TRBD1	NA	TRBJ1-1	CASSSSGTGSNEAFF	TGTGCCAGCAGTTCTTCCGGGACAGGGTCAAATGAAGCTTTCTTT
TRBV5-1	NA	few	TRBJ2-1	CASSTGPEGAHNEQFF	TGCGCCAGCAGCACTGGCCCGGAGGGCGCCCACAATGAGCAGTTCTTC
TRBV15	TRBD1	NA	TRBJ1-1	CATSRDRADEAFF	TGTGCCACCAGCAGGGACAGGGCTGATGAAGCTTTCTTT
TRBV7-2	NA	NA	TRBJ2-7	CASSMTGTYYEQYF	TGTGCCAGCAGCATGACAGGGACTTACTACGAGCAGTACTTC
TRBV28	TRBD1	NA	TRBJ2-7	CASSPPGTGRYEQYF	TGTGCCAGCAGCCCTCCCGGGACAGGGCGATATGAGCAGTACTTC
TRBV7-6	NA	NA	TRBJ1-1	CASSAIELNTEAFF	TGTGCCAGCAGCGCCATAGAGCTGAACACTGAAGCTTTCTTT
TRBV5-6	NA	NA	TRBJ1-4	CASSLELGPYGKLFF	TGTGCCAGCAGCTTGGAGCTGGGCCCCTACGGAAAACTGTTTTTT
TRBV3-1/TRBV3-2	NA	NA	TRBJ1-5	CASSNRVSNQPQHF	TGTGCCAGCAGCAACAGGGTAAGCAATCAGCCCCAGCATTTT
TRBV11-2	NA	NA	TRBJ2-1	CASSQDPHNEQFF	TGTGCCAGCAGCCAAGACCCTCACAATGAGCAGTTCTTC
TRBV4-1	TRBD2	NA	TRBJ2-1	CASSTRGGPNEQFF	TGCGCCAGCAGCACACGGGGGGGCCCGAATGAGCAGTTCTTC
TRBV20-1	NA	NA	TRBJ2-3	CSASKVTDTQYF	TGCAGTGCAAGTAAAGTCACAGATACGCAGTATTTT
TRBV7-9	NA	once	TRBJ2-2	CASSLSYSLNTGELFF	TGTGCCAGCAGCTTAAGTTACAGTTTGAACACCGGGGAGCTGTTTTTT
TRBV7-9	NA	NA	TRBJ2-3	CASSLAVLSARSTDTQYF	TGTGCCAGCAGCTTAGCCGTTTTAAGCGCACGAAGCACAGATACGCAGTATTTT
TRBV27	NA	NA	TRBJ2-5	CASSSWGAGAGGETQYF	TGTGCCAGCAGTTCCTGGGGGGCCGGGGCCGGGGGGGAGACCCAGTACTTC
TRBV7-2	TRBD2	NA	TRBJ2-5	CASSLAGLDWETQYF	TGTGCCAGCAGCTTAGCCGGACTAGATTGGGAGACCCAGTACTTC
TRBV4-1	TRBD1	few	TRBJ1-2	CASSQDSPGQGASGYTF	TGCGCCAGCAGCCAAGATTCGCCGGGACAGGGGGCGTCTGGCTACACCTTC
TRBV7-9	NA	NA	TRBJ1-1	CASSAQGNTEAFF	TGTGCCAGCAGCGCACAGGGGAACACTGAAGCTTTCTTT
TRBV19	TRBD1	NA	TRBJ1-5	CASTDRGNQPQHF	TGTGCCAGCACGGACAGGGGAAATCAGCCCCAGCATTTT
TRBV7-8	TRBD1	NA	TRBJ2-5	CASSLFPGQQETQYF	TGTGCCAGCAGCTTATTCCCGGGACAGCAAGAGACCCAGTACTTC
TRBV3-1/TRBV3-2	NA	few	TRBJ2-7	CASSQDDGANEQYF	TGTGCCAGCAGCCAAGATGACGGGGCTAACGAGCAGTACTTC
TRBV27	NA	NA	TRBJ2-5	CASSLFALGEGQGKGETQYF	TGTGCCAGCAGTTTATTTGCGTTGGGGGAGGGGCAGGGGAAGGGGGAGACCCAGTACTTC